This TCR beta chain originates from a study of blood T cell repertoires in COVID-19. Whole-study context: COVID-19 samples collected from the United States, Italy and Spain covered acute and convalescent phases. Sources were T cells, B-cell-depleted T cells, or PBMCs; the material itself was cDNA or gDNA.

V lost 6 bases, J lost 2 bases, and 13 bases lay in between. There are 14 residues in the CDR3. The germline CDR1 and CDR2 sequences are SNHLY and FYNNEI. Original data processing: It was from reference gene primer amplification that nucleated cell counts were estimated. The repertoire was sequenced with immunoSEQ multiplex PCR; TCRdb's copy has only in-frame clones and lacks some. V and J calls and clone size are as listed in that table; D and trimming were resolved from the DNA. Among more than 65,000 clones listed, 80% to 90% were seen once. V and J are TRBV2 and TRBJ2-5; possible D gene TRBD1, 5 bases. The sequenced material came from peripheral blood. This clonotype originated in a man in his fifties or sixties with active COVID-19. CDR3 sequence: CASRTGGRQETQYF. The DNA for the CDR3 is TGTGCCAGCAGAACAGGCGGCAGGCAAGAGACCCAGTACTTC.